The 11 T cell receptor beta chains below were found in one sample sequenced in a study of T cell repertoires in cytomegalovirus infection. TCRdb independently ran MiXCR on the reads; one entry per CDR3 protein. The repertoire holds 300,000 to 400,000 distinct CDR3 sequences, with roughly 20% as singletons. Sample: PBMCs. These receptors came from a human donor in good health (CMV status not recorded). Some clones in this sample may be carry-over from other donors' samples.

The chain recombines TRBV2 with TRBJ2-2; TRBD1 matches at 8 bases. Germline V lookup: CDR1 SNHLY, CDR2 FYNNEI. The trim removed 10 bases at V and 4 bases at J, leaving 8 bases unmatched. This CDR3 is built from 14 residues. The CDR3 here is CATSDRVSTGELFF. CDR3 coding DNA: TGTGCCACTTCGGACAGGGTTAGCACCGGGGAGCTGTTTTTT. Full variable domain (remainder filled in from reference TRBV2 and TRBJ2-2): EPEVTQTPSHQVTQMGQEVILRCVPISNHLYFYWYRQILGQKVEFLVSFYNNEISEKSEIFDDQFSVERPDGSNFTLKIRSTKLEDSAMYFCATSDRVSTGELFFGEGSRLTVL.

Worth noting for this clonotype: This may stem from a read error, because a much larger clone lies one nucleotide away. This chain joins TRBV7-2 and TRBJ2-7, with TRBD1 matching over 7 bases. The CDR3 covers 15 residues. CDR1 is SGHTA and CDR2 is FQGNSA in the germline V gene. J was trimmed by 1 base and V by 7 bases; bases with no gene match: 10. The CDR3 region has the DNA TGTGCCAGCAACCAGAGACAGGGACCATCCTACGAGCAGTACTTC. Its translation: CASNQRQGPSYEQYF. Full variable domain (missing parts from reference TRBV7-2 and TRBJ2-7): GAGVSQSPSNKVTEKGKDVELRCDPISGHTALYWYRQSLGQGLEFLIYFQGNSAPDKSGLPSDRFSAERTGGSVSTLTIQRTQQEDSAVYLCASNQRQGPSYEQYFGPGTRLTVT.

V and J are TRBV7-2 and TRBJ2-2, with D possibly TRBD2 on 6 matching bases. In germline, CDR1 is SGHTA, CDR2 FQGNSA. This CDR3 spans 13 amino acids. The V and J ends lost 6 bases and 3 bases respectively, with 8 bases between them. The CDR3 sequence: CASRRGYTGELFF. Written as DNA, the CDR3 is TGTGCCAGCAGACGGGGGTACACCGGGGAGCTGTTTTTT. The entire variable domain, with the rest obtained from reference TRBV7-2 and TRBJ2-2, is as follows: GAGVSQSPSNKVTEKGKDVELRCDPISGHTALYWYRQSLGQGLEFLIYFQGNSAPDKSGLPSDRFSAERTGGSVSTLTIQRTQQEDSAVYLCASRRGYTGELFFGEGSRLTVL.

This chain connects TRBV19 to TRBJ2-1, with 9 positions matching TRBD1. The CDR3 has 16 amino acids. CDR1 is LNHDA, CDR2 SQIVND, per germline (reference sequence). The V gene end was trimmed by 4 bases and the J gene end by 8 bases; junction bases not matched to a gene: 12. The DNA for the CDR3 is TGTGCCAGTAGTAGGACAGGGGAAGCGCTTCTCTATGAGCAGTTCTTC. Amino acids: CASSRTGEALLYEQFF.

This clonotype was recorded many times. V usage is TRBV2 and J usage is TRBJ1-5; no reliable D call. The V end lost 5 bases, the J end lost 3 bases, and 8 bases lay between the germline ends. This CDR3 is built from 13 residues. The germline V gene has CDR1 SNHLY and CDR2 FYNNEI. Here the CDR3 DNA reads TGTGCCAGCAGTTCTCAGGCCAATCAGCCCCAGCATTTT. As protein: CASSSQANQPQHF.

Ten or more counts support this clonotype. The chain is built from TRBV28 and TRBJ2-7; D gene uncertain. V lost 3 bases and J lost 0, with 3 bases in between. The CDR3 runs to 12 residues. Germline V gene lookup returns CDR1 MDHEN and CDR2 SYDVKM. CDR3 DNA sequence: TGTGCCAGCAGTTTCTACTCCTACGAGCAGTACTTC. The encoded protein is CASSFYSYEQYF.

This clonotype was detected a few times. The chain combines TRBV11-2 with TRBJ2-3, with D perhaps matching TRBD2 (6 bases). V lost 1 base, J lost 14 bases, and 19 bases lay in between. The CDR3 contains 14 residues. In germline, CDR1 is SGHAT, CDR2 FQNNGV. The CDR3 is CASSLGSTRAPPYF. The CDR3 DNA is TGTGCCAGCAGCTTAGGATCGACTAGGGCTCCCCCGTATTTT.

This chain connects TRBV2 to TRBJ2-3, with 11 bases aligning to TRBD1. Germline V gives CDR1 SNHLY, CDR2 FYNNEI. The CDR3 totals 14 residues. The V segment lost 6 bases and the J segment 4 bases; nucleotides outside the gene matches: 3. CDR3 region: CASRGQGVSDTQYF. The CDR3 nucleotides read TGTGCCAGCAGGGGACAGGGGGTTTCAGATACGCAGTATTTT.

This chain joins TRBV12-5 and TRBJ1-5, with D perhaps matching TRBD1 (5 bases). V gave up 4 bases and J gave up 3 bases, with 7 bases separating them. The germline CDR1 and CDR2 sequences are LGHNT and FRNRAP. The CDR3 runs to 13 residues. The chain's CDR3 is CASGWGNNQPQHF. CDR3 in DNA: TGTGCTAGTGGTTGGGGCAACAATCAGCCCCAGCATTTT.

This clonotype has a handful of counts. V gene TRBV20-1 combines with J gene TRBJ2-1; D possibly corresponds to TRBD2 (6 bases). The germline gives CDR1 DFQATT, CDR2 SNEGSKA (reference sequence). The V and J ends lost 7 bases and 4 bases respectively, with 17 bases between them. The CDR3 contains 14 residues. CDR3 coding DNA: TGCAGTGGCCTTAGGGGCGGGGAATACAATGAGCAGTTCTTC. Its translation: CSGLRGGEYNEQFF.

V is TRBV20-1 and J is TRBJ2-7, with TRBD2 matching over 9 bases. CDR3 length equals 14 residues. V shed 6 bases and J 3 bases; nucleotides not matched to a gene: 9. From germline, CDR1 is DFQATT and CDR2 SNEGSKA (reference sequence). In nucleotides, the CDR3 is TGCAGTGCGATTAATAGCGGGGGCCGCTACGAGCAGTACTTC. It is translated as CSAINSGGRYEQYF.